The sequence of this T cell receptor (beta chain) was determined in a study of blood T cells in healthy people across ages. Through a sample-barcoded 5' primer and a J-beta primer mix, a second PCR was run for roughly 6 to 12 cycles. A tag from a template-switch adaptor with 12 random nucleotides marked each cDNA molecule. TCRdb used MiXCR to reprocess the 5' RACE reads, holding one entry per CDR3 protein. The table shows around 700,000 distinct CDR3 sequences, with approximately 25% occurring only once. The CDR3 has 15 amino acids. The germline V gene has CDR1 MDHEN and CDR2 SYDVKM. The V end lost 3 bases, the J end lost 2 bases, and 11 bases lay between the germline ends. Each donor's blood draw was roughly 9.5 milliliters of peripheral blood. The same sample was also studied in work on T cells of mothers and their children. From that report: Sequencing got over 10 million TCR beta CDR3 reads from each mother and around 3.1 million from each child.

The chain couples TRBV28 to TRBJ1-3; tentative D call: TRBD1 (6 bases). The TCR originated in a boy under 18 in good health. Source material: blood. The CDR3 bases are TGTGCCAGCAGTTTCAGGGGAGGGGCTGGAAACACCATATATTTT. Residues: CASSFRGGAGNTIYF.